A selection of T cell receptor beta chains follows, all from one sample in a study of blood T cell repertoires in COVID-19. The assay was immunoSEQ multiplex PCR, and TCRdb's table has in-frame clones only and misses some. This sample has roughly 21,000 clones, with more than 70% found just once. The sample was peripheral blood. The source of these receptors is a man between 40 and 49 years old with acute or convalescent COVID-19. Each CDR3 is given with its conserved first and last residue.

v_call	j_call	cdr3_aa
TRBV12-5	TRBJ2-7	CASGPPDRNYEQYF
TRBV10-3	TRBJ1-4	CAISVKTGGNEKLFF
TRBV6-5	TRBJ2-7	CASSAEAGRSYEQYF
TRBV19	TRBJ1-2	CASSKGQGRFGYTF
TRBV5-1	TRBJ1-4	CASSLDRGDRGKLFF
TRBV27	TRBJ2-1	CASSFLGQGKSDEQFF
TRBV7-9	TRBJ1-1	CASSLAQERTEAFF
TRBV14	TRBJ1-1	CASSHYPVGAGANEAFF
TRBV11-2	TRBJ2-2	CASRRDRGTGELFF
TRBV6-5	TRBJ2-3	CASSYIGGTDTQYF